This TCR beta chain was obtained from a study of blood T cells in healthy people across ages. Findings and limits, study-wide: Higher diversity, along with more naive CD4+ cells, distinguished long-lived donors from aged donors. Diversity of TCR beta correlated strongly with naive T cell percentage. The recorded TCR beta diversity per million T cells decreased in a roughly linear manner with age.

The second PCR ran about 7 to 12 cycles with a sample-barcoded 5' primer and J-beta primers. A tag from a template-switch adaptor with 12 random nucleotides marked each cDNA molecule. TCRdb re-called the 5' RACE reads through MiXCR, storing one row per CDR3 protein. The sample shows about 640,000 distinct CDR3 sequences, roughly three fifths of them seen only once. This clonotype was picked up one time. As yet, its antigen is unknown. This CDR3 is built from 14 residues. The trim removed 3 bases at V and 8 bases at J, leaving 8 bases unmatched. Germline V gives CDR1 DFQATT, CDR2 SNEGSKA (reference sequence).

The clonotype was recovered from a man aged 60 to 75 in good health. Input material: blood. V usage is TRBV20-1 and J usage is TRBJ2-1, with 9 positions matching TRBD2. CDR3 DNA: TGCAGTGCTAGTTCGGCTAGCGGGGTGGATGAGCAGTTCTTC. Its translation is CSASSASGVDEQFF.